The 20 T cell receptor beta chains given below trace back to one sample, sequenced in a study of blood T cell repertoires in COVID-19. Produced via immunoSEQ multiplex PCR; TCRdb's table is partial and in-frame only. Altogether 150,000 to 200,000 clones are present, around nine tenths being singletons, with the ten largest covering around 0.88%. The sample was peripheral blood. These receptors all stem from a woman aged 18-35 years who had recovered from COVID-19.

V usage is TRBV5-4 and J usage is TRBJ2-3, with TRBD2 matching 11 bases. The CDR3 runs 15 residues. The germline CDR1 and CDR2 sequences are SGHNT and YYREEE (reference sequence). Trimming removed 3 bases from V and 2 bases from J; junction bases left unmatched: 2. The CDR3 here is CASSSSGRYTDTQYF. CDR3 DNA sequence: TGTGCCAGCAGCTCTAGCGGGAGGTACACAGATACGCAGTATTTT.

V is TRBV19 and J is TRBJ2-3; 7 bases fit TRBD1. V trimming: 0 bases; J trimming: 8 bases; junction bases outside the gene matches: 8. Germline loops: CDR1 LNHDA, CDR2 SQIVND (reference sequence). The CDR3 is 15 residues long. The CDR3 DNA reads TGTGCCAGTAGTATAGATCTGGACAGGCCGGGTACGCAGTATTTT. Translated: CASSIDLDRPGTQYF.

The CDR3 is CASSLSTGSNQPQHF. The CDR3 region has the DNA TGTGCCAGCAGTTTATCTACGGGAAGCAATCAGCCCCAGCATTTT. The J gene is TRBJ1-5, the V gene TRBV27, with D unclear. Germline loops: CDR1 MNHEY, CDR2 SMNVEV (reference sequence). The CDR3 consists of 15 residues. Trimming cost V 0 bases and J 1 base, with 7 bases left between them.

The chain links TRBV27 to TRBJ1-1, with D unclear. Germline-derived CDR1 and CDR2 are MNHEY and SMNVEV (reference sequence). V lost 0 bases and J lost 4, with 9 bases in between. The CDR3 has 14 residues. The CDR3 DNA follows: TGTGCCAGCAGTTTATCAGAGCGGGGCACTGAAGCTTTCTTT. As protein: CASSLSERGTEAFF.

The gene calls are TRBV4-3 and TRBJ2-7; the match to TRBD1 covers 10 bases. CDR3 size: 15 residues. CDR1 and CDR2 from the germline V gene are LGHNA and YSLEER. The V and J ends lost 1 base and 1 base, in that order; junction bases with no gene match: 1. The CDR3 DNA reads TGCGCCAGCAGCCAAGGGACAGGGGGTTCCTACGAGCAGTACTTC. Its translation is CASSQGTGGSYEQYF.

The V call is TRBV9, the J call TRBJ2-3; 13 bases are shared with TRBD2. Germline-derived CDR1 and CDR2 are SGDLS and YYNGEE. V shed 5 bases, J shed 6 bases, and the junction held 6 bases outside the gene matches. This CDR3 is 15 amino acids long. The CDR3 loop is CASSRTSGSLDTQYF. DNA for the CDR3: TGTGCCAGCAGTCGGACTAGCGGGAGTTTGGATACGCAGTATTTT.

The chain recombines TRBV4-1 with TRBJ1-5, with D unclear. V lost 1 base and J lost 3, with 7 bases in between. Looked up from germline, CDR1 is MGHRA and CDR2 is YSYEKL. CDR3 length: 14 residues. In DNA form, the CDR3 reads TGCGCCAGCAGCCAAGGAGGGTTCAATCAGCCCCAGCATTTT. It specifies CASSQGGFNQPQHF.

The chain couples TRBV18 to TRBJ1-1; 8 bases line up with TRBD1. The germline CDR1 and CDR2 sequences are KGHSH and LQKENI. The CDR3 runs 15 residues. The V gene end was trimmed by 0 bases and the J gene end by 10 bases; junction bases not matched to a gene: 10. The chain's CDR3 is CASSPPGQGSIAAFF. The CDR3 bases are TGTGCCAGCTCACCACCTGGACAGGGTTCGATCGCAGCTTTCTTT.

This rearrangement joins TRBV3-1 (or the pseudogene TRBV3-2) to TRBJ2-2; TRBD2 matches at 12 bases. The CDR3 has 17 residues. Per the germline V gene, CDR1 is LGHDT and CDR2 is YNNKEL (reference sequence). V lost 4 bases to trimming and J lost 5 bases; unmatched junction nucleotides: 8. DNA of the CDR3: TGTGCCAGCAGCCCCTGGGGGACTAGCGGGCATACCGGGGAGCTGTTTTTT. This translates into CASSPWGTSGHTGELFF.

This chain connects TRBV11-3 to TRBJ2-1; a weak D match, TRBD1 (6 bases). V was clipped by 5 bases and J by 0 bases, with 17 bases between them. Germline CDR1 reads SGHNT; CDR2 reads YENEEA. The CDR3 spans 17 residues. The CDR3 loop reads CASSHGQTTSSYNEQFF. The CDR3 coding sequence is TGTGCCAGCAGCCATGGACAGACCACGAGCTCCTACAATGAGCAGTTCTTC.

V and J are TRBV18 and TRBJ1-4; D call uncertain. Germline V gene sequence: CDR1 KGHSH, CDR2 LQKENI. V was clipped by 2 bases and J by 7 bases, with 8 bases between them. The CDR3 spans 13 residues. The CDR3 is CASSPTEGEKLFF. The CDR3 nucleotides read TGTGCCAGCTCACCAACGGAGGGTGAAAAACTGTTTTTT.

This clone was counted once. The chain has TRBV23-1 and TRBJ2-5; D gene ambiguous. TRBV23-1 falls under the ORF class, with uncertain function. The length of the CDR3 is 15 residues. The ends were cut back, 1 base at V and 1 base at J, with 10 bases in the middle. The CDR3 protein is CASSQFGASQETQYF. In DNA form, the CDR3 reads TGCGCCAGCAGTCAATTTGGAGCTTCCCAAGAGACCCAGTACTTC.

The chain uses TRBV11-3 and TRBJ2-2; 8 positions agree with TRBD1. V lost 5 bases, J lost 7 bases, and 6 bases stayed unmatched. Germline V gives CDR1 SGHNT, CDR2 YENEEA. The CDR3 covers 14 residues. This CDR3 reads CASSGAGGHGELFF. DNA for the CDR3: TGTGCCAGCAGCGGGGCAGGGGGCCACGGGGAGCTGTTTTTT.

This chain uses TRBV2 with TRBJ1-5; possibly TRBD1 for D (6 bases). CDR3 size: 18 residues. Germline V gives CDR1 SNHLY, CDR2 FYNNEI. The V and J ends lost 4 bases and 0 bases respectively, with 19 bases between them. The CDR3 coding sequence is TGTGCCAGCAGTGTGGGACACCGTCGCCTTCCTAGCAATCAGCCCCAGCATTTT. It translates to CASSVGHRRLPSNQPQHF.

In nucleotides, the CDR3 is TGTGCCACTCATTCGGACAGGGACAATCAGCCCCAGCATTTT. This gives the protein CATHSDRDNQPQHF. This chain joins TRBV15 and TRBJ1-5; 8 bases are a match to TRBD1. Looked up from germline, CDR1 is LNHNV and CDR2 is YYDKDF (reference sequence). This CDR3 is 14 amino acids long. The J segment lost 3 bases and the V segment lost 9 bases, leaving 7 bases of the junction unmatched.

The CDR3 spells CASSQGGTTIEAFF. CDR3 bases: TGCGCCAGCAGCCAAGGCGGAACTACTATCGAAGCTTTCTTT. The chain recombines TRBV4-1 with TRBJ1-1; D ambiguous. The CDR3 sequence is 14 residues long. Trimming pared 1 base from V and 8 bases from J, leaving 14 bases between. Germline V lookup: CDR1 MGHRA, CDR2 YSYEKL.

The V and J genes are TRBV4-3 and TRBJ2-7, with TRBD2 as a possible D gene (6 bases). The CDR3 is made up of 13 amino acids. Germline lookup yields CDR1 LGHNA and CDR2 YSLEER. V was trimmed by 0 bases and J by 6 bases, leaving 9 bases between them. CDR3 bases: TGCGCCAGCAGCCAAGAAGGGACTTCCGAGCAGTACTTC. Protein: CASSQEGTSEQYF.

Remarks on this clone: The junction differs from germline at one of its ends, possibly a read error. The chain combines TRBV19 with TRBJ2-1; the D gene is possibly TRBD1 (5 bases). This CDR3 has 9 residues. Germline V gene sequence: CDR1 LNHDA, CDR2 SQIVND (reference sequence). The CDR3 DNA follows: TGTGCGCTACCGAACCCAGGGCTCTTC. Protein sequence: CALPNPGLF.

The rearrangement uses TRBV7-3 and TRBJ2-5; no clear D gene. CDR3 size: 13 residues. V shed 5 bases and J shed 2 bases, with 9 bases lying between them. Per germline, CDR1 SGHTA and CDR2 FQGTGA. The CDR3 loop reads CASSVVVQETQYF. CDR3 sequence (DNA): TGTGCCAGCAGCGTAGTAGTTCAAGAGACCCAGTACTTC.

V gene TRBV6-5 combines with J gene TRBJ1-1; 9 bases are shared with TRBD1. Germline V gene lookup returns CDR1 MNHEY and CDR2 SVGAGI. Unmatched junction bases numbered 10, after V lost 6 bases and J lost 5 bases. This CDR3 comprises 15 residues. CDR3 sequence reads: CASSRKQGAVTEAFF. The CDR3 DNA follows: TGTGCCAGCAGCCGGAAACAGGGGGCAGTGACTGAAGCTTTCTTT.